The clone carrying this TCR beta chain was observed at least ten times. The antigen remains unidentified. Patients chosen for sequencing had shown CD8+CD57+ cell expansion by flow cytometry. Severe acquired aplastic anemia was present in every patient. The data were obtained in a study of CD8+CD57+ T cells in acquired aplastic anemia. For the study at large: Recorded DNA amounts for sorted CD4+ and CD8+ cells had an average of around 3 ug. Study-wide points: Between patients and controls, CD8+ Simpson's diversity did not vary significantly.

The V gene's germline CDR1 is LNHDA and CDR2 SQIVND (reference sequence). There are 14 residues in the CDR3. Trimming shortened V by 7 bases and J by 3 bases, and 15 bases separated the two germline ends. Genomic DNA constituted the template upon which TCR beta VDJ and CDR3 profiling was performed. TCRdb independently ran MiXCR on the reads; one entry per CDR3 protein. This sample has under 200,000 distinct CDR3 sequences, with about 45% found just once. The chain employs TRBV19 and TRBJ1-1; D possibly corresponds to TRBD1 (6 bases). The sequence derives from a human donor with aplastic anemia. The sequenced sample consisted of sorted CD4+, CD8+, or CD8+CD57+ T cells (not recorded which) from PBMCs. In nucleotides, the CDR3 is TGTGCCAGTATGCAGGGGATAGTCGACACTGAAGCTTTCTTT. This sequence encodes CASMQGIVDTEAFF.